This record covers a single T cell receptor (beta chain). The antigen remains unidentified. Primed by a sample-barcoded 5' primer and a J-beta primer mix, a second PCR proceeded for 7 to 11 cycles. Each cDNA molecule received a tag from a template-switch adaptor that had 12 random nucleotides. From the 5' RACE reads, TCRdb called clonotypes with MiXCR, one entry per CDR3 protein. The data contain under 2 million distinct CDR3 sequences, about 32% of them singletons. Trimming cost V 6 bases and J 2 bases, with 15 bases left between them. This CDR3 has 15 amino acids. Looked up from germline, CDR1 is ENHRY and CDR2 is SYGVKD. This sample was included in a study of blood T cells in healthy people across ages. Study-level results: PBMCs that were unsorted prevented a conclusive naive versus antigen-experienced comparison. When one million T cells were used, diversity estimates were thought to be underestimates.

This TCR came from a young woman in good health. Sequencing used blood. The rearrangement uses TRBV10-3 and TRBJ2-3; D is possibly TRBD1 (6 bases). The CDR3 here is CAISPGAGPTDTQYF. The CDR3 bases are TGTGCCATCAGCCCAGGGGCGGGCCCCACAGATACGCAGTATTTT.